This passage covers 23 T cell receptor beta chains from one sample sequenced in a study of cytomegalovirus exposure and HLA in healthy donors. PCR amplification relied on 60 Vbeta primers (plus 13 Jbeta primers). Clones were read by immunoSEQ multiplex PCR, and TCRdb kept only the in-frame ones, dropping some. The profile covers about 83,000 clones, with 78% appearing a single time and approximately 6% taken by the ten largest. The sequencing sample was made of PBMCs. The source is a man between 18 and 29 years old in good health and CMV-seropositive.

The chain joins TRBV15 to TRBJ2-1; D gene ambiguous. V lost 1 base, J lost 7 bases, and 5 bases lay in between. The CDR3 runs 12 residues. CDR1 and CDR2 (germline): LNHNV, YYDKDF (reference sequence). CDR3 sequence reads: CATSRVGNEQFF. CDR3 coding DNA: TGTGCCACCAGCAGAGTCGGGAATGAGCAGTTCTTC.

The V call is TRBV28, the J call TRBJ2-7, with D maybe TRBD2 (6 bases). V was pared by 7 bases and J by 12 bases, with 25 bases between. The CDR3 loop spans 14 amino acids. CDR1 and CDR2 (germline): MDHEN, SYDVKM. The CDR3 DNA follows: TGTGCCAGCAATCTTGGGGGGACTGGGCACCTTCGGTACTTC. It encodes CASNLGGTGHLRYF.

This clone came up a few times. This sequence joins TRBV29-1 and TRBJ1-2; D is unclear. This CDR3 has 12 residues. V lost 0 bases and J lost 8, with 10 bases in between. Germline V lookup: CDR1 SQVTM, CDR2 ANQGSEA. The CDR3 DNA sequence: TGCAGCGTTGAAGATCCCGGAGGGGGCTACACCTTC. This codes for CSVEDPGGGYTF. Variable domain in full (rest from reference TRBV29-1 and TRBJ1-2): SAVISQKPSRDICQRGTSLTIQCQVDSQVTMMFWYRQQPGQSLTLIATANQGSEATYESGFVIDKFPISRPNLTFSTLTVSNMSPEDSSIYLCSVEDPGGGYTFGSGTRLTVV.

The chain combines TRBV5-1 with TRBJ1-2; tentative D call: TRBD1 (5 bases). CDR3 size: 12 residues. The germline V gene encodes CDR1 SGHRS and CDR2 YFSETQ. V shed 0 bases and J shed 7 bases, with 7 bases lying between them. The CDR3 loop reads CASSLEGLGYTF. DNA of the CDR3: TGCGCCAGCAGCTTGGAGGGACTTGGCTACACCTTC.

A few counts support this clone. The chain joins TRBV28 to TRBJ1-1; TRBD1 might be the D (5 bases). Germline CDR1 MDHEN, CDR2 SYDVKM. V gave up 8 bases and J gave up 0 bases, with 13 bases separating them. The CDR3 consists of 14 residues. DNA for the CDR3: TGTGCCAGCGGTATAAGGGGAATGAACACTGAAGCTTTCTTT. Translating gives CASGIRGMNTEAFF.

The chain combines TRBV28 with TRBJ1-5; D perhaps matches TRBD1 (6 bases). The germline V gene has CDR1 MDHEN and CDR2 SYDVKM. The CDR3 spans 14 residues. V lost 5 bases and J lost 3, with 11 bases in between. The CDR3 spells CASSIGTINQPQHF. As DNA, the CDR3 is TGTGCCAGCAGTATAGGGACAATCAATCAGCCCCAGCATTTT. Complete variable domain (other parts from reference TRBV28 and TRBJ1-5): DVKVTQSSRYLVKRTGEKVFLECVQDMDHENMFWYRQDPGLGLRLIYFSYDVKMKEKGDIPEGYSVSREKKERFSLILESASTNQTSMYLCASSIGTINQPQHFGDGTRLSIL.

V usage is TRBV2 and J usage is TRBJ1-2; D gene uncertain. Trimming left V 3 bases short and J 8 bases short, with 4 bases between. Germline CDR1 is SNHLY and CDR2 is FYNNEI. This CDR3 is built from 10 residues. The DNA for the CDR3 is TGTGCCAGCAGTGATCGGGGCTACACCTTC. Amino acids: CASSDRGYTF. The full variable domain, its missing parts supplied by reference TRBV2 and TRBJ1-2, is EPEVTQTPSHQVTQMGQEVILRCVPISNHLYFYWYRQILGQKVEFLVSFYNNEISEKSEIFDDQFSVERPDGSNFTLKIRSTKLEDSAMYFCASSDRGYTFGSGTRLTVV.

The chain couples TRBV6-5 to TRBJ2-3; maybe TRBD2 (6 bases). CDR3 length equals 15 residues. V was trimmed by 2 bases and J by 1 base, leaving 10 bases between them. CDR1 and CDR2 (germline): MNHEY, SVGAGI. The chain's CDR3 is CASSYDLARTDTQYF. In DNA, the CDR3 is TGTGCCAGCAGTTACGACCTAGCGCGCACAGATACGCAGTATTTT.

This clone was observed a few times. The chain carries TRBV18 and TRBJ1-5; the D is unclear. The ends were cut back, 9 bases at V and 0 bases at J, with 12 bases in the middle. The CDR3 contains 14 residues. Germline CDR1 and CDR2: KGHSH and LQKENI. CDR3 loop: CASRAGYSNQPQHF. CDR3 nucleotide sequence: TGTGCCAGTCGGGCGGGTTATAGCAATCAGCCCCAGCATTTT.

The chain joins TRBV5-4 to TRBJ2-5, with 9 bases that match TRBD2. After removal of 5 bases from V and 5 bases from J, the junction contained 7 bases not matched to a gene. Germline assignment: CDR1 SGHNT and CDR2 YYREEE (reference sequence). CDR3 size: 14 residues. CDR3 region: CASSYRTSEETQYF. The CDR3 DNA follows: TGTGCCAGCAGTTATCGGACTAGCGAGGAGACCCAGTACTTC.

The CDR3: CASSPDREVNQPQHF. CDR3 sequence (DNA): TGTGCCAGCAGCCCGGACAGGGAAGTCAATCAGCCCCAGCATTTT. This rearrangement joins TRBV7-8 to TRBJ1-5, with 8 bases aligning to TRBD1. CDR3 size: 15 residues. J was trimmed by 3 bases and V by 5 bases; bases with no gene match: 6. CDR1 and CDR2 from the germline V gene are SGHVS and FQNEAQ.

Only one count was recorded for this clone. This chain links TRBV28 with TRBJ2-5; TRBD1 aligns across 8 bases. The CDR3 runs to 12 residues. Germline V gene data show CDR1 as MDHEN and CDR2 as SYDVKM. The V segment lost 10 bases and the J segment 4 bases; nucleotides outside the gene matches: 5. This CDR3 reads CATRGQVETQYF. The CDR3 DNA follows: TGTGCCACCAGGGGGCAGGTAGAGACCCAGTACTTC.

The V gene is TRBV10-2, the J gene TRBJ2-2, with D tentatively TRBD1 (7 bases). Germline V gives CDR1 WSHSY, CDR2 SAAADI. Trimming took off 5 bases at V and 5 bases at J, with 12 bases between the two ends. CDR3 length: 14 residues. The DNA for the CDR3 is TGCGCCAGCAGTCCCCAGGGGGGTACCGGGGAGCTGTTTTTT. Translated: CASSPQGGTGELFF.

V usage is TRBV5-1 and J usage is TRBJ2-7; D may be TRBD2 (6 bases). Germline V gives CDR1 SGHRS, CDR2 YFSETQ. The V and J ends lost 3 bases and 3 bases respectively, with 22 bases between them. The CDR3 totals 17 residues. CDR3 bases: TGCGCCAGCAGCTGGAGAACGGGGGTGAGCGGAGTCTACGAGCAGTACTTC. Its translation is CASSWRTGVSGVYEQYF.

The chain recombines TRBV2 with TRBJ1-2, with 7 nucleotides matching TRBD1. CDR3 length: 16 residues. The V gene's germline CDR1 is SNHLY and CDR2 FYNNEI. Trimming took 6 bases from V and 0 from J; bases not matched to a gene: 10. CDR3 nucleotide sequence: TGTGCCAGCAGCCTTCGACAGGGAGTAGCTAACTATGGCTACACCTTC. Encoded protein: CASSLRQGVANYGYTF.

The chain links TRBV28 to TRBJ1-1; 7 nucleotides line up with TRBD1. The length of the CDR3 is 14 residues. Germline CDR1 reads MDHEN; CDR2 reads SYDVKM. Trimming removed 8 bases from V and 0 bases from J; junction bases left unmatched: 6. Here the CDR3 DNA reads TGTGCCAGCGCCCTGGGACAGATGAACACTGAAGCTTTCTTT. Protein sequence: CASALGQMNTEAFF.

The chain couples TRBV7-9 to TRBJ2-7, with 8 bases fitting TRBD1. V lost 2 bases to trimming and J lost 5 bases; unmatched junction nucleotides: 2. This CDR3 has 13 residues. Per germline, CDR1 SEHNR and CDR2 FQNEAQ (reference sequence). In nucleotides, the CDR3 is TGTGCCAGCAGCTTACAGGGGGCTCACGAGCAGTACTTC. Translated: CASSLQGAHEQYF. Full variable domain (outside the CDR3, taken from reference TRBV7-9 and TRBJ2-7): DTGVSQNPRHKITKRGQNVTFRCDPISEHNRLYWYRQTLGQGPEFLTYFQNEAQLEKSRLLSDRFSAERPKGSFSTLEIQRTEQGDSAMYLCASSLQGAHEQYFGPGTRLTVT.

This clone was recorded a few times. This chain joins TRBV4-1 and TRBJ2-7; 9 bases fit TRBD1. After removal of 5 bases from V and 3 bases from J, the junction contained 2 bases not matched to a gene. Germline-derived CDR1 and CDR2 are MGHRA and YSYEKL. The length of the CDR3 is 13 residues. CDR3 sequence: CASSRTGVYEQYF. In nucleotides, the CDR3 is TGCGCCAGCAGCAGGACAGGGGTCTACGAGCAGTACTTC.

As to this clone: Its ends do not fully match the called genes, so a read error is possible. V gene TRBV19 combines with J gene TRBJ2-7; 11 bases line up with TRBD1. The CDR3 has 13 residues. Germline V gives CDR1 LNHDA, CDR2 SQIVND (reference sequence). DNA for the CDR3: TGTGCCAGTAGTATAGCGGACAGGGGGCCGAAGATATTC. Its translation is CASSIADRGPKIF.

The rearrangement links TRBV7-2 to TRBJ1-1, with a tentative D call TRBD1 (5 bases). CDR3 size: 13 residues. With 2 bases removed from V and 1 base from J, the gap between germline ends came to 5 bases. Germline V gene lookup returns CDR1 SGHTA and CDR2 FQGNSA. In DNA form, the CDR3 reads TGTGCCAGCAGCTTAAGGGGGAACACTGAAGCTTTCTTT. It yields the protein CASSLRGNTEAFF. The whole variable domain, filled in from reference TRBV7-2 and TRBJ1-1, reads GAGVSQSPSNKVTEKGKDVELRCDPISGHTALYWYRQSLGQGLEFLIYFQGNSAPDKSGLPSDRFSAERTGGSVSTLTIQRTQQEDSAVYLCASSLRGNTEAFFGQGTRLTVV.

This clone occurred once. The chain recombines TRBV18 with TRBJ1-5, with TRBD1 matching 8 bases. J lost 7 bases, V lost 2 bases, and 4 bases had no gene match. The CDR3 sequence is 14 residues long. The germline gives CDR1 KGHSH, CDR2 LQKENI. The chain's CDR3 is CASSPTTGDQPQHF. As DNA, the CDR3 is TGTGCCAGCTCACCAACGACAGGGGACCAGCCCCAGCATTTT.

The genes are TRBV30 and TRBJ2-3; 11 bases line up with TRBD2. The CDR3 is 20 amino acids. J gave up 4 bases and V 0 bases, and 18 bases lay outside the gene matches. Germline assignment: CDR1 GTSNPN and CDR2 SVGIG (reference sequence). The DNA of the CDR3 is TGTGCCTGGAGTGTACGGCAGGAGTCACAAACTAGCGGGAGACCAGATACGCAGTATTTT. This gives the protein CAWSVRQESQTSGRPDTQYF.

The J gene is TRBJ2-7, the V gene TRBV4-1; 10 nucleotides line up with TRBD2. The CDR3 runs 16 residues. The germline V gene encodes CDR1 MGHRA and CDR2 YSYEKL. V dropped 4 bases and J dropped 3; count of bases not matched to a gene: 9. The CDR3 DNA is TGCGCCAGCAGCCTAACTAGCGGGAAACCAATCTACGAGCAGTACTTC. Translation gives CASSLTSGKPIYEQYF.